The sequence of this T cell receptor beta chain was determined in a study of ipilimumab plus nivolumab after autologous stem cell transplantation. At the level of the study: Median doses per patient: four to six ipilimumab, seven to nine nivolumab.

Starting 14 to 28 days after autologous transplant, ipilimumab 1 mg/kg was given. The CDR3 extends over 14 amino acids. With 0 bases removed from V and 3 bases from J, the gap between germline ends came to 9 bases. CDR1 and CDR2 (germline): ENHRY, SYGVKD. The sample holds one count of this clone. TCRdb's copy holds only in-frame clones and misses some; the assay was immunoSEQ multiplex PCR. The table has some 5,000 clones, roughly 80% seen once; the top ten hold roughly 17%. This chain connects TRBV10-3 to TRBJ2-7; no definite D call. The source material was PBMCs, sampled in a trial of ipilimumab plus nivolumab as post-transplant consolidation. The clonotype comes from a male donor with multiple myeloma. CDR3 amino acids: CAISESEPDYEQYF. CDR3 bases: TGTGCCATCAGTGAGTCGGAACCGGACTACGAGCAGTACTTC.